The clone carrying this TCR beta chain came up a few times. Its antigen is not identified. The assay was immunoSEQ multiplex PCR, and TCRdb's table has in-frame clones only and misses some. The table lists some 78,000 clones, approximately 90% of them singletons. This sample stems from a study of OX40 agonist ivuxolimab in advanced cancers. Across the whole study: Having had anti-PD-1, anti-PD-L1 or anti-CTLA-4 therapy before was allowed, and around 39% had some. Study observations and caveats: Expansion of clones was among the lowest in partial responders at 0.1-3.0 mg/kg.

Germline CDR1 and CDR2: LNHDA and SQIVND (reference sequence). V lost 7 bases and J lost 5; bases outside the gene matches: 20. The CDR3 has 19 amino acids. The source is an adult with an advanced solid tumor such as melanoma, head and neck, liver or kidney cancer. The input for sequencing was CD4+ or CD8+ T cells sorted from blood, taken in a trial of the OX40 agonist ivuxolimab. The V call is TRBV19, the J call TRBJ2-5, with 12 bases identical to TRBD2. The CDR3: CASTPQGASGRGLRETQYF. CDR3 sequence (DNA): TGTGCCAGTACCCCCCAGGGGGCTAGCGGGAGGGGTTTAAGGGAGACCCAGTACTTC. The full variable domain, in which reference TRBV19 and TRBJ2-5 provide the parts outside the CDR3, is DGGITQSPKYLFRKEGQNVTLSCEQNLNHDAMYWYRQDPGQGLRLIYYSQIVNDFQKGDIAEGYSVSREKKESFPLTVTSAQKNPTAFYLCASTPQGASGRGLRETQYFGPGTRLLVL.